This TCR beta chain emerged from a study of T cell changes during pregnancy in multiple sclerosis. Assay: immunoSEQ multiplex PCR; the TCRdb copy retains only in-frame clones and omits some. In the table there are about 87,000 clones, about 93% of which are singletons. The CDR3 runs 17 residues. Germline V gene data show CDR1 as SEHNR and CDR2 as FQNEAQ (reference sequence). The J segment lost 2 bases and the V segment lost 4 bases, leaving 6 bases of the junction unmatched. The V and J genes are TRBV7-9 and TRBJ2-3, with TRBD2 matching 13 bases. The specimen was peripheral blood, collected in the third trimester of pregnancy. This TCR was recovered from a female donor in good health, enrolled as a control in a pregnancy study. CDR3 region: CASSSTSGRPTTDTQYF. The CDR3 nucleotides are TGTGCCAGCAGCTCGACTAGCGGGAGGCCAACCACAGATACGCAGTATTTT. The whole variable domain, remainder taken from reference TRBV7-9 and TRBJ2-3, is DTGVSQNPRHKITKRGQNVTFRCDPISEHNRLYWYRQTLGQGPEFLTYFQNEAQLEKSRLLSDRFSAERPKGSFSTLEIQRTEQGDSAMYLCASSSTSGRPTTDTQYFGPGTRLTVL.